The 6 T cell receptor beta chains listed next were all sequenced from one sample in a study of blood T cell repertoires in COVID-19. Sequenced by immunoSEQ multiplex PCR; TCRdb stores in-frame clones only, minus some. The repertoire holds about 120,000 clones, with around 90% as singletons. Input material: peripheral blood. The receptors derive from an older woman with COVID-19, enrolled during active disease.

The CDR3 protein is CASSLGASSGNTIYF. The CDR3 region has the DNA TGTGCCAGCAGCTTGGGTGCCAGCTCTGGAAACACCATATATTTT. This rearrangement joins TRBV5-6 to TRBJ1-3, with D unresolved. Trimming stripped 0 bases from V and 0 bases from J, with 7 bases between. Germline CDR1 SGHDT, CDR2 YYEEEE. This CDR3 is 15 amino acids long.

CDR3 DNA sequence: TGTGCCAGCAGCACGGGGGGCGTGGATACGCAGTATTTT. This sequence encodes CASSTGGVDTQYF. The chain is built from TRBV5-6 and TRBJ2-3, with D possibly being TRBD2 (7 bases). With 4 bases removed from V and 6 bases from J, the gap between germline ends came to 12 bases. Germline values: CDR1 SGHDT, CDR2 YYEEEE. CDR3 length: 13 residues. Looking up the rest from reference TRBV5-6 and TRBJ2-3 gives the full variable domain: DAGVTQSPTHLIKTRGQQVTLRCSPKSGHDTVSWYQQALGQGPQFIFQYYEEEERQRGNFPDRFSGHQFPNYSSELNVNALLLGDSALYLCASSTGGVDTQYFGPGTRLTVL.

This CDR3 is CASSGTGGPETQYF. The CDR3 coding sequence is TGTGCCAGCAGCGGAACAGGGGGGCCAGAGACCCAGTACTTC. J is TRBJ2-5 and V is TRBV7-9, with TRBD1 identical over 8 bases. Germline trimming cut 5 bases from V and 4 bases from J; bases unmatched to any gene: 6. Germline V gives CDR1 SEHNR, CDR2 FQNEAQ (reference sequence). This CDR3 region has 14 residues.

The V call is TRBV27, the J call TRBJ2-7; 7 bases match TRBD1. V dropped 6 bases and J dropped 5; count of bases not matched to a gene: 16. CDR3 length: 16 residues. Germline CDR1 reads MNHEY; CDR2 reads SMNVEV (reference sequence). CDR3 in amino acids: CASSRIPGQRIDEQYF. CDR3 nucleotide sequence: TGTGCCAGCAGCAGAATACCGGGACAGCGGATCGACGAGCAGTACTTC.

J is TRBJ2-5 and V is TRBV6-1, with D maybe TRBD2 (6 bases). The CDR3 contains 15 residues. Germline CDR1 MNHNS, CDR2 SASEGT. Trimming pared 2 bases from V and 4 bases from J, leaving 14 bases between. The CDR3 sequence: CASSEIPDGGETQYF. DNA for the CDR3: TGTGCCAGCAGTGAAATACCGGACGGGGGAGAGACCCAGTACTTC.

This chain's CDR3 is CASSQGLQGAEETQYF. The CDR3 DNA follows: TGTGCCAGCAGCCAAGGCCTGCAGGGTGCGGAAGAGACCCAGTACTTC. The rearrangement links TRBV4-2 to TRBJ2-5; possible D gene TRBD1, 5 bases. There are 16 residues in the CDR3. V lost 1 base, J lost 3 bases, and 15 bases lay in between. In germline, CDR1 is LGHNA, CDR2 YNFKEQ.